A selection of T cell receptor beta chains follows, all from one sample in a study of cytomegalovirus exposure and HLA in healthy donors. Only in-frame clones appear in the TCRdb table, and some are missing; sequencing was by immunoSEQ multiplex PCR. The sample shows under 150,000 clones, 70% to 90% of them seen only once. Source material: PBMCs. These receptors came from a man aged 35 to 55 in good health and CMV-seronegative. Each CDR3 is given with its conserved first and last residue. A D gene is named only where the DNA matches it firmly. Clone sizes are given selectively: once, few, many, or a class where the clone is expanded.

>TRBJ1-5|NA|TRBD1|13|TRBV6-6
CASSNRGDQPQHF
TGTGCCAGCAGTAACAGGGGCGATCAGCCCCAGCATTTT
>TRBJ2-1|NA|NA|15|TRBV27
CASSLVAGSYNEQFF
TGTGCCAGCAGTTTGGTGGCAGGCTCCTACAATGAGCAGTTCTTC
>TRBJ1-3|NA|TRBD1|16|TRBV19
CASRTGSDGPGNTIYF
TGTGCCAGTAGGACAGGGAGTGACGGACCTGGAAACACCATATATTTT
>TRBJ2-7|NA|TRBD2|14|TRBV5-4
CASSFGRGGREQYF
TGTGCCAGCAGCTTCGGGCGGGGGGGCCGCGAGCAGTACTTC
>TRBJ2-3|NA|NA|14|TRBV18
CASSPGLGGDTQYF
TGTGCCAGCTCACCTGGCCTAGGGGGAGATACGCAGTATTTT
>TRBJ2-5|NA|TRBD1|18|TRBV5-4
CASSPKPGTGDYQETQYF
TGTGCCAGCAGCCCAAAGCCCGGGACAGGGGACTACCAAGAGACCCAGTACTTC
>TRBJ2-7|NA|TRBD2|13|TRBV5-6
CASSSRTSLEQYF
TGTGCCAGCAGCTCGCGGACTAGCCTGGAGCAGTACTTC
>TRBJ2-3|NA|TRBD2|16|TRBV7-9
CASSLGLAGRTDTQYF
TGTGCCAGCAGCTTAGGACTAGCGGGTCGCACAGATACGCAGTATTTT
>TRBJ2-7|NA|NA|18|TRBV28
CASSLRGPTGSSSYEQYF
TGTGCCAGCAGTTTACGGGGTCCGACTGGCTCGAGCTCCTACGAGCAGTACTTC
>TRBJ1-4|NA|NA|13|TRBV4-2
CASSQDRNEKLFF
TGTGCCAGCAGCCAAGATCGGAATGAAAAACTGTTTTTT
>TRBJ1-6|NA|TRBD1|15|TRBV5-1
CASSTRQGKDSPLHF
TGCGCCAGCAGCACACGACAGGGTAAAGATTCACCCCTCCACTTT
>TRBJ2-3|NA|TRBD1|15|TRBV11-2
CASSEDRGPGDTQYF
TGTGCCAGCAGCGAAGACAGGGGGCCAGGAGATACGCAGTATTTT
>TRBJ2-1|NA|NA|13|TRBV7-8
CASSFGGGNEQFF
TGTGCCAGCAGCTTCGGGGGAGGCAATGAGCAGTTCTTC
>TRBJ1-1|NA|NA|15|TRBV6-5
CASSCSKTRNTEAFF
TGTGCCAGCAGTTGCTCGAAGACTCGGAACACTGAAGCTTTCTTT
>TRBJ2-7|NA|TRBD2|16|TRBV19
CASSIDGSGSGYEQYF
TGTGCCAGTAGTATAGATGGAAGCGGGAGTGGGTACGAGCAGTACTTC
>TRBJ2-1|NA|NA|15|TRBV7-9
CASSVTQGSYNEQFF
TGTGCCAGCAGCGTAACACAGGGTTCCTACAATGAGCAGTTCTTC
>TRBJ2-1|few|NA|16|TRBV11-3
CASSLRGASSYNEQFF
TGTGCCAGCAGCTTACGGGGGGCAAGCTCCTACAATGAGCAGTTCTTC
>TRBJ2-1|once|NA|12|TRBV19
CASSPGRGEQFF
TGTGCCAGTAGTCCCGGTCGGGGTGAGCAGTTCTTC
>TRBJ2-7|NA|NA|15|TRBV19
CASSISAAPTNEQYF
TGTGCCAGTAGTATTTCGGCGGCCCCCACCAACGAGCAGTACTTC
>TRBJ2-1|NA|NA|13|TRBV13
CASSFEFYNEQFF
TGTGCCAGCAGCTTCGAGTTTTACAATGAGCAGTTCTTC
>TRBJ1-3|NA|NA|14|TRBV4-1
CASSQRLEGNTIYF
TGCGCCAGCAGCCAACGACTGGAGGGAAACACCATATATTTT
>TRBJ2-1|once|NA|16|TRBV6-1
CASSEGVRVPVNEQFF
TGTGCCAGCAGTGAAGGGGTGAGGGTCCCCGTCAATGAGCAGTTCTTC
>TRBJ2-1|NA|NA|14|TRBV5-6
CASSPLTESNEQFF
TGTGCCAGCAGCCCGTTAACTGAGAGCAATGAGCAGTTCTTC
>TRBJ1-5|NA|NA|12|TRBV28
CASSFSNQPQHF
TGTGCCAGCAGTTTTTCTAATCAGCCCCAGCATTTT
>TRBJ2-1|NA|TRBD2|16|TRBV30
CAWSRGIAGGSNEQFF
TGTGCCTGGAGTAGGGGAATAGCGGGAGGGAGCAATGAGCAGTTCTTC
>TRBJ2-3|NA|NA|16|TRBV7-2
CASSPRGGGSTDTQYF
TGTGCCAGCAGCCCACGCGGGGGCGGGAGCACAGATACGCAGTATTTT
>TRBJ2-7|NA|NA|15|TRBV2
CASSEHGGESYEQYF
TGTGCCAGCAGTGAACATGGAGGGGAAAGTTACGAGCAGTACTTC
>TRBJ2-5|once|NA|13|TRBV5-1
CASSLTGRETQYF
TGCGCCAGCAGCTTGACAGGGCGGGAGACCCAGTACTTC
>TRBJ1-5|NA|TRBD1|14|TRBV9
CASSEGASNQPQHF
TGTGCCAGCAGCGAGGGGGCGTCCAATCAGCCCCAGCATTTT
>TRBJ2-5|NA|NA|13|TRBV7-9
CASSLAFRETQYF
TGTGCCAGCAGCTTAGCGTTCCGAGAGACCCAGTACTTC
>TRBJ2-7|few|TRBD1|16|TRBV7-3
CASSLNGQGAQGEQYF
TGTGCCAGCAGCTTAAATGGACAGGGGGCGCAGGGCGAGCAGTACTTC
>TRBJ1-3|NA|NA|14|TRBV18
CASSPRGSSNTIYF
TGTGCCAGCTCACCACGCGGCTCATCTAACACCATATATTTT
>TRBJ2-7|NA|TRBD1|15|TRBV5-4
CASSLGRTGVGEQYF
TGTGCCAGCAGCCTGGGAAGGACAGGGGTGGGGGAGCAGTACTTC
>TRBJ2-7|NA|TRBD1|15|TRBV27
CASSLSGTAFYEQYF
TGTGCCAGCAGTTTATCAGGGACAGCGTTCTACGAGCAGTACTTC
>TRBJ2-2|NA|NA|15|TRBV12-5
CASGWEATNTGELFF
TGTGCTAGTGGGTGGGAGGCAACGAACACCGGGGAGCTGTTTTTT
>TRBJ2-1|NA|NA|11|TRBV7-9
CASSSTDEQFF
TGTGCCAGCAGCTCGACAGACGAGCAGTTCTTC
>TRBJ1-2|NA|NA|14|TRBV14
CASSQGGRHYGYTF
TGTGCCAGCAGCCAAGGGGGCCGGCACTATGGCTACACCTTC
>TRBJ1-3|NA|NA|15|TRBV27
CASSRVVGPGNTIYF
TGTGCCAGCAGCCGTGTTGTGGGGCCTGGAAACACCATATATTTT
>TRBJ2-1|NA|TRBD2|16|TRBV2
CASSEGLAAHYNEQFF
TGTGCCAGCAGTGAAGGTCTAGCGGCCCACTACAATGAGCAGTTCTTC
>TRBJ2-7|NA|TRBD2|14|TRBV6-1
CASSGTSGTLEQYF
TGTGCCAGCAGTGGAACTAGCGGGACCCTCGAGCAGTACTTC
>TRBJ1-1|NA|NA|15|TRBV7-6
CASSLGTDSGTEAFF
TGTGCCAGCAGCTTAGGGACAGACAGTGGCACTGAAGCTTTCTTT
>TRBJ2-7|once|TRBD2|15|TRBV7-3
CASSVTSGRVHEQYF
TGTGCCAGCAGCGTGACTAGCGGGAGAGTCCACGAGCAGTACTTC
>TRBJ2-3|NA|TRBD2|18|TRBV11-3
CASSLGAGEEGGTDTQYF
TGTGCCAGCAGCTTAGGAGCGGGAGAGGAAGGGGGCACAGATACGCAGTATTTT
>TRBJ1-1|NA|TRBD1|14|TRBV5-4
CASSLSDRGTEAFF
TGTGCCAGCAGCTTGAGTGACAGGGGCACTGAAGCTTTCTTT
>TRBJ2-7|few|TRBD1|13|TRBV28
CASIGTGSYEQYF
TGTGCCAGCATCGGGACAGGGTCCTACGAGCAGTACTTC
>TRBJ2-7|NA|NA|13|TRBV5-1
CASGTEIGDEQYF
TGCGCCAGCGGGACTGAGATTGGCGACGAGCAGTACTTC
>TRBJ1-5|NA|NA|15|TRBV27
CASSPRGLSNQPQHF
TGTGCCAGCAGTCCCCGAGGGCTTAGCAATCAGCCCCAGCATTTT
>TRBJ1-1|NA|NA|11|TRBV20-1
CSAPRGAEAFF
TGCAGTGCCCCCCGGGGGGCTGAAGCTTTCTTT
>TRBJ1-2|NA|NA|14|TRBV5-1
CASSPLGTTGGYTF
TGCGCCAGCAGCCCCCTCGGCACCACAGGAGGCTACACCTTC
>TRBJ2-2|NA|NA|15|TRBV11-3
CASSLFGGNTGELFF
TGTGCCAGCAGCCTTTTCGGGGGAAACACCGGGGAGCTGTTTTTT
>TRBJ2-3|NA|NA|14|TRBV19
CASSIGDSTDTQYF
TGTGCCAGTAGTATTGGAGACAGCACAGATACGCAGTATTTT
>TRBJ1-1|NA|NA|13|TRBV6-1
CASTLERGTEAFF
TGTGCCAGCACCCTCGAAAGGGGCACTGAAGCTTTCTTT